Below, 23 T cell receptor beta chains from the same sample are listed, as sequenced in a study of blood T cell repertoires in COVID-19. TCRdb keeps only in-frame clones here, not all; method: immunoSEQ multiplex PCR. The sample lists approximately 65,000 clones, approximately 80% occurring once. The sample comprised peripheral blood. The source is a human donor in a cohort sampled during active COVID-19.

This clone occurred once. This chain uses TRBV7-2 with TRBJ2-3; D remains unclear. Trimming shortened V by 5 bases and J by 1 base, and 10 bases separated the two germline ends. The CDR3 runs 14 residues. Germline CDR1 SGHTA, CDR2 FQGNSA. The CDR3 DNA reads TGTGCCAGCAGCCTGTCTGGGCGCACAGATACGCAGTATTTT. Translating gives CASSLSGRTDTQYF.

The chain links TRBV20-1 to TRBJ2-7; tentatively, D is TRBD2 (6 bases). The CDR3 runs 11 residues. V dropped 6 bases and J dropped 4 bases, with 10 bases sitting between them. CDR1 and CDR2 (germline): DFQATT, SNEGSKA (reference sequence). CDR3 loop: CSAFSGYEQYF. CDR3 DNA: TGCAGTGCCTTTAGCGGATACGAGCAGTACTTC.

The V call is TRBV7-8, the J call TRBJ2-5, with 8 bases identical to TRBD1. Germline CDR1 and CDR2: SGHVS and FQNEAQ. The CDR3 spans 17 residues. Trimming took 5 bases from V and 5 from J; bases not matched to a gene: 16. The CDR3 loop is CASSLRVAGQGGETQYF. The CDR3 region has the DNA TGTGCCAGCAGCCTGCGGGTGGCCGGACAGGGTGGGGAGACCCAGTACTTC.

At least ten counts were recorded for this clone. V usage is TRBV19 and J usage is TRBJ1-2, with 7 bases that match TRBD1. The CDR3 has 14 residues. Germline V lookup: CDR1 LNHDA, CDR2 SQIVND (reference sequence). The V and J ends lost 7 bases and 4 bases, in that order; junction bases with no gene match: 9. CDR3 DNA sequence: TGTGCCAGTACCCTTGAACAGGGGCGCTATGGCTACACCTTC. This gives the protein CASTLEQGRYGYTF.

The chain couples TRBV20-1 to TRBJ2-3, with 9 bases lining up with TRBD2. The trim removed 3 bases at V and 2 bases at J, leaving 6 bases unmatched. Per the germline V gene, CDR1 is DFQATT and CDR2 is SNEGSKA (reference sequence). CDR3 length equals 15 residues. This CDR3 is CSASGRGGPTDTQYF. DNA for the CDR3: TGCAGTGCTAGTGGGCGGGGGGGCCCCACAGATACGCAGTATTTT.

On this clone: The same CDR3 can be traced to other DNA sequences in this sample. This chain joins TRBV9 and TRBJ2-7; TRBD2 matches 9 bases. J was trimmed by 4 bases and V by 0 bases; bases with no gene match: 5. This CDR3 has 15 residues. The germline CDR1 and CDR2 sequences are SGDLS and YYNGEE. The CDR3 protein is CASSVAAGGSYEQYF. For the CDR3, the DNA is TGTGCCAGCAGCGTAGCGGCGGGAGGGTCGTACGAGCAGTACTTC.

The chain has TRBV7-2 and TRBJ2-5; no clear D. The CDR3 loop spans 15 amino acids. Germline V gene data show CDR1 as SGHTA and CDR2 as FQGNSA. Trimming stripped 1 base from V and 6 bases from J, with 15 bases between. CDR3 nucleotide sequence: TGTGCCAGCAGCTTAGATCTGGGCCAGATAAAGACCCAGTACTTC. Translation: CASSLDLGQIKTQYF. Based on the CDR3 plus reference TRBV7-2 and TRBJ2-5, the full variable domain is GAGVSQSPSNKVTEKGKDVELRCDPISGHTALYWYRQSLGQGLEFLIYFQGNSAPDKSGLPSDRFSAERTGGSVSTLTIQRTQQEDSAVYLCASSLDLGQIKTQYFGPGTRLLVL.

V and J are TRBV2 and TRBJ2-1; the match to TRBD2 covers 9 bases. This CDR3 comprises 20 residues. The trim removed 6 bases at V and 0 bases at J, leaving 18 bases unmatched. Germline V gives CDR1 SNHLY, CDR2 FYNNEI. CDR3 region: CASSHPGGGLAEHSYNEQFF. The CDR3 nucleotides read TGTGCCAGCAGCCACCCAGGCGGGGGACTAGCAGAACACTCCTACAATGAGCAGTTCTTC.

The genes are TRBV27 and TRBJ1-2; the match to TRBD1 covers 7 bases. This CDR3 contains 14 residues. V lost 2 bases to trimming and J lost 2 bases; unmatched junction nucleotides: 2. CDR1 and CDR2 (germline): MNHEY, SMNVEV (reference sequence). CDR3 region: CASSLTRGNYGYTF. The CDR3 DNA follows: TGTGCCAGCAGTTTAACCAGGGGGAACTATGGCTACACCTTC.

This chain joins TRBV27 and TRBJ1-2, with TRBD1 as a possible D gene (6 bases). CDR1 and CDR2 from the germline V gene are MNHEY and SMNVEV (reference sequence). Between the trimmed V and J ends, which lost 5 bases and 8 bases, there was a span of 21 bases. This CDR3 has 15 residues. The CDR3 spells CASSLLPRGARGYTF. CDR3 nucleotide sequence: TGTGCCAGCAGTCTCCTACCCCGGGGGGCGCGCGGCTACACCTTC.

The chain combines TRBV6-5 with TRBJ2-1, with TRBD2 matching over 8 bases. The V gene's germline CDR1 is MNHEY and CDR2 SVGAGI. V shed 5 bases, J shed 3 bases, and the junction held 3 bases outside the gene matches. CDR3 size: 14 residues. CDR3 bases: TGTGCCAGCAGTCCGGGACTAGTCTACAATGAGCAGTTCTTC. Translating it yields CASSPGLVYNEQFF.

The CDR3 loop reads CASIRTSGEQFF. CDR3 DNA: TGTGCCAGCATCCGAACGTCAGGGGAGCAGTTCTTC. The chain recombines TRBV28 with TRBJ2-1; weak D call: TRBD1 (5 bases). There are 12 residues in the CDR3. Germline V gene data show CDR1 as MDHEN and CDR2 as SYDVKM. V shed 7 bases and J shed 10 bases, with 14 bases lying between them.

The chain joins TRBV27 to TRBJ2-3; TRBD2 matches at 9 bases. The CDR3 has 11 residues. The germline CDR1 and CDR2 sequences are MNHEY and SMNVEV (reference sequence). V shed 3 bases, J shed 11 bases, and the junction held 0 bases outside the gene matches. The CDR3 protein is CASSFSGGQYF. The CDR3 DNA reads as TGTGCCAGCAGTTTTAGCGGGGGGCAGTATTTT.

The chain carries TRBV5-1 and TRBJ2-1; TRBD2 matches 13 bases. J lost 2 bases, V lost 4 bases, and 3 bases had no gene match. The length of the CDR3 is 16 residues. Germline loops: CDR1 SGHRS, CDR2 YFSETQ. For the CDR3, the DNA is TGCGCCAGCAGCCCCGGGACTAGCGGGGCCTACAATGAGCAGTTCTTC. Its translation is CASSPGTSGAYNEQFF.

This chain joins TRBV4-2 and TRBJ2-3; the match to TRBD2 covers 7 bases. J was trimmed by 5 bases and V by 6 bases; bases with no gene match: 14. Germline V gene data show CDR1 as LGHNA and CDR2 as YNFKEQ. This CDR3 has 16 residues. In DNA, the CDR3 is TGTGCCAGCAGTCGGACGGGGGGTCAAGGTGGAGATACGCAGTATTTT. Protein sequence: CASSRTGGQGGDTQYF.

The chain links TRBV28 to TRBJ2-3; 9 nucleotides line up with TRBD2. The CDR3 runs 15 residues. After removal of 6 bases from V and 4 bases from J, the junction contained 8 bases not matched to a gene. CDR1 and CDR2 (germline): MDHEN, SYDVKM. The CDR3 DNA reads as TGTGCCAGCAGGGTAGCGGGAGCTATAGCAGATACGCAGTATTTT. Residues: CASRVAGAIADTQYF. The entire variable domain, with the rest obtained from reference TRBV28 and TRBJ2-3, is as follows: DVKVTQSSRYLVKRTGEKVFLECVQDMDHENMFWYRQDPGLGLRLIYFSYDVKMKEKGDIPEGYSVSREKKERFSLILESASTNQTSMYLCASRVAGAIADTQYFGPGTRLTVL.

The chain's CDR3 is CAISVGGESYNSPLHF. CDR3 DNA sequence: TGTGCCATCAGTGTTGGAGGGGAGTCCTATAATTCACCCCTCCACTTT. The V call is TRBV10-3, the J call TRBJ1-6; TRBD1 is a possible D gene (5 bases). This CDR3 is built from 16 residues. V lost 4 bases, J lost 1 base, and 11 bases lay in between. Germline V gene data show CDR1 as ENHRY and CDR2 as SYGVKD.

The chain uses TRBV5-1 and TRBJ1-1; D is undetermined. The germline V gene encodes CDR1 SGHRS and CDR2 YFSETQ. Trimming cost V 0 bases and J 1 base, with 10 bases left between them. This CDR3 comprises 15 residues. The CDR3 reads CASSLAQQPNTEAFF. In DNA form, the CDR3 reads TGCGCCAGCAGCTTGGCCCAACAGCCGAACACTGAAGCTTTCTTT. Together with reference TRBV5-1 and TRBJ1-1, the CDR3 gives the full variable domain: KAGVTQTPRYLIKTRGQQVTLSCSPISGHRSVSWYQQTPGQGLQFLFEYFSETQRNKGNFPGRFSGRQFSNSRSEMNVSTLELGDSALYLCASSLAQQPNTEAFFGQGTRLTVV.

This chain joins TRBV10-3 and TRBJ2-2; 7 nucleotides line up with TRBD2. Germline lookup yields CDR1 ENHRY and CDR2 SYGVKD. The CDR3 is 16 residues long. The junction had 10 bases not matched to a gene; V was cut back by 3 bases and J by 6 bases. The CDR3 coding sequence is TGTGCCATCAGTGATCGGGGGGTTTCCATCGCCGGGGAGCTGTTTTTT. Its translation is CAISDRGVSIAGELFF.

The chain uses TRBV19 and TRBJ1-6; D not resolved. Germline V lookup: CDR1 LNHDA, CDR2 SQIVND (reference sequence). V lost 9 bases, J lost 7 bases, and 13 bases lay in between. This CDR3 region has 13 residues. In DNA form, the CDR3 reads TGTGCCAGCGGATCGCCGGGGAATTCACCCCTCCACTTT. Translated, it gives CASGSPGNSPLHF.

This chain joins TRBV24-1 and TRBJ1-5; 10 bases are shared with TRBD1. This CDR3 spans 14 amino acids. V dropped 4 bases and J dropped 6; count of bases not matched to a gene: 2. CDR1 is KGHDR, CDR2 SFDVKD, per germline. CDR3 in amino acids: CATSDRQGAQPQHF. The CDR3 DNA sequence: TGTGCCACCAGTGACCGACAGGGGGCTCAGCCCCAGCATTTT.

The chain carries TRBV7-2 and TRBJ2-7; TRBD2 agrees at 11 bases. V was clipped by 1 base and J by 4 bases; unmatched bases: 6. This CDR3 has 16 residues. Germline-derived CDR1 and CDR2 are SGHTA and FQGNSA. This CDR3 reads CASSLDVAGGPYEQYF. The DNA of the CDR3 is TGTGCCAGCAGCTTAGATGTAGCGGGGGGGCCTTACGAGCAGTACTTC.

V is TRBV11-2 and J is TRBJ2-2, with D possibly matching TRBD2 (5 bases). CDR1 is SGHAT, CDR2 FQNNGV, per germline. The CDR3 contains 14 residues. V gave up 0 bases and J gave up 5 bases, with 7 bases separating them. Written as DNA, the CDR3 is TGTGCCAGCAGCTTAGAGGGAGTGACCGGGGAGCTGTTTTTT. Translation gives CASSLEGVTGELFF.